This T cell receptor (beta chain) was documented in a study of T cell repertoires in MIS-A myocarditis. Sequenced by immunoSEQ multiplex PCR; TCRdb stores in-frame clones only, minus some. Found here are some 6,000 clones, about 83% of them singletons; the top ten hold about three fifths. This clone was counted between two and nine times. The V and J ends lost 3 bases and 13 bases, in that order; junction bases with no gene match: 6. The CDR3 extends over 13 amino acids. CDR1 is MNHEY, CDR2 SMNVEV, per germline (reference sequence). The chain is built from TRBV27 and TRBJ1-5; TRBD1 matches at 10 bases. The material sequenced was interventricular septum heart tissue obtained at autopsy. The receptor comes from a man aged 18 to 29 with fulminant myocarditis from multisystem inflammatory syndrome in adults (MIS-A) after COVID-19. The CDR3 sequence is CASSLGQGRSQHF. As DNA, the CDR3 is TGTGCCAGCAGTTTGGGACAGGGGAGATCTCAGCATTTT.